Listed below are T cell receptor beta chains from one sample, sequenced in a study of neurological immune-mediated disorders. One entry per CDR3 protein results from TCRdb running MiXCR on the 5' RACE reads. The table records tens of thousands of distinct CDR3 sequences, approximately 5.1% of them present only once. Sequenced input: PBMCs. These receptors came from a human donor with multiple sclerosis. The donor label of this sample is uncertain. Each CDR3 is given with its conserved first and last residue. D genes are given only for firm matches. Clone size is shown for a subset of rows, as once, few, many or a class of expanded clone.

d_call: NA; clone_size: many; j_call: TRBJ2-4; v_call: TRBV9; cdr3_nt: TGTGCCAGCAGCGTAGGGACAGTAGCCAAAAACATTCAGTACTTC; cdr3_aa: CASSVGTVAKNIQYF
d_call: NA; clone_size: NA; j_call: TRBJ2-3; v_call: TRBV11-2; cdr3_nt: TGTGCCAGCAGCTTAGAGGTAGCGGCGGGTCGTCCAGATACGCAGTATTTT; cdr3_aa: CASSLEVAAGRPDTQYF
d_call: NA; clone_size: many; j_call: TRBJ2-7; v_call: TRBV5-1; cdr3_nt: TGCGCCAGCAGCCCATCGGACAGCGAGCAGTACTTC; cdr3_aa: CASSPSDSEQYF
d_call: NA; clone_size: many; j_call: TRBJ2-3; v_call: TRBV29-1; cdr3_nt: TGCAGCGTTAGACAGGTTGCTAGCACAGATACGCAGTATTTT; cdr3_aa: CSVRQVASTDTQYF
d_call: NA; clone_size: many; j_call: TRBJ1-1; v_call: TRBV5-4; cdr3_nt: TGTGCCAGCAGCCCCCCAGGGGACTTTGTGAACACTGAAGCTTTCTTT; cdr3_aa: CASSPPGDFVNTEAFF
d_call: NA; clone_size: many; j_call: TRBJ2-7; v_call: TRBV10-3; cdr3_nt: TGTGCCATCAGTGAGTCTAGGTTCCCCCCCTACGAGCAGTACTTC; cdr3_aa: CAISESRFPPYEQYF
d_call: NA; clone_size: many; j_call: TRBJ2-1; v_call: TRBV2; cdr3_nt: TGTGCCAGCAGTCCTAGGTACACCCCAAGTAATGAGCAGTTCTTC; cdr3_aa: CASSPRYTPSNEQFF
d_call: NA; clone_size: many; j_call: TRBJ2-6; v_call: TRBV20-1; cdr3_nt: TGCAGTGCCATGTCTGGGGCCAACGTCCTGACTTTC; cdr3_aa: CSAMSGANVLTF
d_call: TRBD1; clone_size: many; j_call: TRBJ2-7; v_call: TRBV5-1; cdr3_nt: TGCGCCAGCTGGGACGGACAGGGCCCCTACGAGCAGTACTTC; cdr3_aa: CASWDGQGPYEQYF
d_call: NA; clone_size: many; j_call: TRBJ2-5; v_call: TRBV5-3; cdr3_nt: TGTGCCAGAAGCTTGGAGCGGGCCCAGTACTTC; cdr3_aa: CARSLERAQYF
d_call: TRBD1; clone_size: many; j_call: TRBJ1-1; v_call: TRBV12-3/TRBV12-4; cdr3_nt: TGTGCCAGCAGCAGACAGGGGGACACTGAAGCTTTCTTT; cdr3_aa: CASSRQGDTEAFF
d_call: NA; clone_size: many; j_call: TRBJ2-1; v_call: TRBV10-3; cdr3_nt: TGTGCCATCAGTGTCGACCGGGAGAGGAATGAGCAGTTCTTC; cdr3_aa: CAISVDRERNEQFF
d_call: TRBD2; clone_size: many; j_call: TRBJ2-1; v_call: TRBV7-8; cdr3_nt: TGTGCCAGCAGCTCTGATGGGCGGGGGAAAGGGAGTGAGCAGTTCTTC; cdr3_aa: CASSSDGRGKGSEQFF
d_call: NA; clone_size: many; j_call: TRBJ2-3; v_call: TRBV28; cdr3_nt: TGTGCCAGCAGTCCCCCGTCGGGACTCACAGATACGCAGTATTTT; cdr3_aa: CASSPPSGLTDTQYF
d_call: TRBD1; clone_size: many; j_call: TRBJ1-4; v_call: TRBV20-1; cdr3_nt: TGCAGTGCTTGGGATTGGACAGGGAAGGGAGGTGAAAAACTGTTTTTT; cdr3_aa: CSAWDWTGKGGEKLFF
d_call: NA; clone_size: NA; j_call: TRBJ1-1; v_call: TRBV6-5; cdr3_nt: TGTGCCAGCAGTTACCATCACAGGGAGAATGAAGCTTTCTTT; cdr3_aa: CASSYHHRENEAFF
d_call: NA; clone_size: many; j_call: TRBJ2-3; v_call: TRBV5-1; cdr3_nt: TGCGCCAGCAGCGGGGGGTTAAGCGATACGCAGTATTTT; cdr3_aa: CASSGGLSDTQYF
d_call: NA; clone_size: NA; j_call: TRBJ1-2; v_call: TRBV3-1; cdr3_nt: TGTGCCAGCAGCCAAGCTGGAGGGAAATATGGCTACACCTTC; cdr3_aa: CASSQAGGKYGYTF
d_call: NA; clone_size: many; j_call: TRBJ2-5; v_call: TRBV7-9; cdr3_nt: TGTGCCAGCAGCCCTGGACAGCAAGAGACCCAGTACTTC; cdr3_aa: CASSPGQQETQYF
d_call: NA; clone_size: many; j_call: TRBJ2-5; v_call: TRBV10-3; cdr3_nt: TGTGCCATCAGGGACGAAAAAGAGACCCAGTACTTC; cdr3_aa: CAIRDEKETQYF
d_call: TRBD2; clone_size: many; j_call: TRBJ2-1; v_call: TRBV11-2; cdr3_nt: TGTGCCAGCAGTCAGAGGTGGAAAGCGGGGGGTTCCTACAATGAGCAGTTCTTC; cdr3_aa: CASSQRWKAGGSYNEQFF
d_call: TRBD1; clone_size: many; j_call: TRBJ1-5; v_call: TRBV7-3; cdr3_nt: TGTGCCAGCAGCCCCCCCACAGGGGGCACCGTGACTAGCAATCAGCCCCAGCATTTT; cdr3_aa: CASSPPTGGTVTSNQPQHF
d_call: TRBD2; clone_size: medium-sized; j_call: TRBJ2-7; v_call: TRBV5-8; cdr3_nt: TGTGCCAGCTTCTGGGGGGGTGGACGTTCGTACGAGCAGTACTTC; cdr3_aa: CASFWGGGRSYEQYF
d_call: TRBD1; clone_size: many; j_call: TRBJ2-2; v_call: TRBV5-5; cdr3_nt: TGTGCCAGCAGCTTGGAGCCAGGGGGTTTCACCGGGGAGCTGTTTTTT; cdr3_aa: CASSLEPGGFTGELFF
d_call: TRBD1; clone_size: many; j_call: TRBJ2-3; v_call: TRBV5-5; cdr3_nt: TGTGCCAGCAGGGGACAGGGAGGGTTCGATACGCAGTATTTT; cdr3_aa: CASRGQGGFDTQYF
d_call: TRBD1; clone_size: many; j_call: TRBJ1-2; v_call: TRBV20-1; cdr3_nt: TGCAGTGCTAGAGACCAACAGGGGCGGAACTATGGCTACACCTTC; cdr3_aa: CSARDQQGRNYGYTF
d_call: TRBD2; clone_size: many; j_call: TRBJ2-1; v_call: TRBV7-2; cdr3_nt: TGTGCCAGCAGCTTCTTGACTAGCGGGTACAATGAGCAGTTCTTC; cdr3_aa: CASSFLTSGYNEQFF
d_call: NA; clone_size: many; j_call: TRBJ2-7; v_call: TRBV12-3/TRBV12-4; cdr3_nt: TGTGCCAGCAGTTTCTCCGGCCACTACGAGCAGTACTTC; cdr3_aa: CASSFSGHYEQYF
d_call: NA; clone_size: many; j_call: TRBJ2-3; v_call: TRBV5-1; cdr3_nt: TGCGCCAGCAGCTTGGTGTCGGATACGCAGTATTTT; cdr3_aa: CASSLVSDTQYF
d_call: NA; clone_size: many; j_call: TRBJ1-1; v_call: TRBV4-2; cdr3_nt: TGTGCCAGCAGCCAAGAGGAGACGAAGAACACTGAAGCTTTCTTT; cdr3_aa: CASSQEETKNTEAFF
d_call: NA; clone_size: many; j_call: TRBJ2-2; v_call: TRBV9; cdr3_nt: TGTGCCAGCAGCGTAAGGAACACTCGGAACGCCGGGGAGCTGTTTTTT; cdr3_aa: CASSVRNTRNAGELFF
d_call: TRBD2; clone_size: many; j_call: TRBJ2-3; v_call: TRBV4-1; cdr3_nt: TGCGCCAGCAGCCAAGTTCCGGGACTAGCAAGGGATACGCAGTATTTT; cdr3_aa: CASSQVPGLARDTQYF
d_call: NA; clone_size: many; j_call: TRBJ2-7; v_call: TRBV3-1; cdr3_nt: TGTGCCAGCAGCCTGGGACCGGTCTACGAGCAGTACTTC; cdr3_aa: CASSLGPVYEQYF
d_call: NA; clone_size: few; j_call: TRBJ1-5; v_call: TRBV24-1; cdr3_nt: TGTGCCACCGGTGATCAGCCCCAGCATTTT; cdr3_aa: CATGDQPQHF
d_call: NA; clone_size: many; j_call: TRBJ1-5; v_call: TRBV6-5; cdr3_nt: TGTGCCAGCAGTTACGGGCAAGATCAGCCCCAGCATTTT; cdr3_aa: CASSYGQDQPQHF
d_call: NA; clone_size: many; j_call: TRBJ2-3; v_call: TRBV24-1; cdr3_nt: TGTGCCACGACGGGCCCAGGGGCGCGCACAGATACGCAGTATTTT; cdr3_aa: CATTGPGARTDTQYF
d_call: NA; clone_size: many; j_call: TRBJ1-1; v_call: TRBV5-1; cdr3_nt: TGCGCCAGCAGCTTGGTTGCAGGACGAGGGAACACTGAAGCTTTCTTT; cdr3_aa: CASSLVAGRGNTEAFF
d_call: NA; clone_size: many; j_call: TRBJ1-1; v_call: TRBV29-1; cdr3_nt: TGCAGCGTTGCCAAACGGCTATCCCTCACTGAAGCTTTCTTT; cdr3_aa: CSVAKRLSLTEAFF
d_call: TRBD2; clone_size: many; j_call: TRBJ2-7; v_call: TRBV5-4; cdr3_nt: TGTGCCAGCAGCTTCGGACTAGCGGGGATACGCTCCTACGAGCAGTACTTC; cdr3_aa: CASSFGLAGIRSYEQYF
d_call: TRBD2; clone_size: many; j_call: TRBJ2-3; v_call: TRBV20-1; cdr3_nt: TGCAGTGCTAGAGACCCGATTGGGACTAGCGGTAGCACAGATACGCAGTATTTT; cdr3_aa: CSARDPIGTSGSTDTQYF
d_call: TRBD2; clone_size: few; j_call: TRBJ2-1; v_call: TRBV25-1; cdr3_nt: TGTGCCAGCAGTGAATCGAGCGGGGAAGAGTCCTACAATGAGCAGTTCTTC; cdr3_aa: CASSESSGEESYNEQFF
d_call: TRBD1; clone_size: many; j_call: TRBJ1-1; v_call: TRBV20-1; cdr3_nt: TGCAGTGCTGACAGGGGGGAGAACACTGAAGCTTTCTTT; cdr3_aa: CSADRGENTEAFF
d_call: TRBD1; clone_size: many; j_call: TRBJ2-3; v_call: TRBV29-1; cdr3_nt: TGCAGCGTCATGACAGGGAGCGTCACAGATACGCAGTATTTT; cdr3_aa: CSVMTGSVTDTQYF
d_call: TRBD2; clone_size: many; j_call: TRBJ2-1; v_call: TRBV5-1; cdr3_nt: TGCGCCAGCAACAAGGGGACGGGGGGTTCCTACAATGAGCAGTTCTTC; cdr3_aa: CASNKGTGGSYNEQFF
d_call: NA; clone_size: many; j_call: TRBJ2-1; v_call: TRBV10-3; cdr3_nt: TGTGCCATCAGTGGAGTTAGCTCCTACAATGAGCAGTTCTTC; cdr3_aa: CAISGVSSYNEQFF
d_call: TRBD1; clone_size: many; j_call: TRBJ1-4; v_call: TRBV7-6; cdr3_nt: TGTGCCAGCAGAAGGGAACAGGGGGCTCGGGAAAAACTGTTTTTT; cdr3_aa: CASRREQGAREKLFF
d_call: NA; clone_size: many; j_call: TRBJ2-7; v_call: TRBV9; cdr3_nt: TGTGCCAGCAGCGTAGCGGAGGGGACAGTCTACGAGCAGTACTTC; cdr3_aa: CASSVAEGTVYEQYF
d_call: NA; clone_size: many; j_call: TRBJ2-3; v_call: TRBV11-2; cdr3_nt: TGTGCCAGCAGCGCAGGGGTGCCAGATACGCAGTATTTT; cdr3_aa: CASSAGVPDTQYF